One and the same sample provided the 29 T cell receptor beta chains below, sequenced in a study of cytomegalovirus exposure and HLA in healthy donors. With 60 Vbeta and 13 Jbeta primers, the PCR was carried out. Assay used: immunoSEQ multiplex PCR; TCRdb lists only in-frame clones, some missing. The repertoire shows under 200,000 clones; the top ten hold under 2.5%. The specimen sequenced was PBMCs. These receptors were obtained from a young man in good health and CMV-seronegative.

The V and J genes are TRBV29-1 and TRBJ2-1; 11 nucleotides match TRBD1. CDR3 length: 15 residues. Germline CDR1 SQVTM, CDR2 ANQGSEA. The ends lost 0 bases at V and 6 bases at J; junction bases unmatched: 4. For the CDR3, the DNA is TGCAGCGTTGAAGATCCGGACAGGGGGCGCAATGAGCAGTTCTTC. Translating it yields CSVEDPDRGRNEQFF.

The chain carries TRBV28 and TRBJ1-6; the D gene is possibly TRBD1 (5 bases). V lost 3 bases and J lost 5, with 11 bases in between. Germline V lookup: CDR1 MDHEN, CDR2 SYDVKM. This CDR3 contains 15 residues. CDR3 sequence reads: CASSFATADNSPLHF. CDR3 DNA sequence: TGTGCCAGCAGTTTTGCGACAGCAGATAATTCACCCCTCCACTTT.

This sequence joins TRBV27 and TRBJ2-7; D is perhaps TRBD2 (6 bases). Trimming shortened V by 3 bases and J by 4 bases, and 13 bases separated the two germline ends. CDR3 length: 14 amino acids. In germline, CDR1 is MNHEY, CDR2 SMNVEV (reference sequence). CDR3 in DNA: TGTGCCAGCAGTTTCGCGCGGGGCAGGTACGAGCAGTACTTC. It codes for CASSFARGRYEQYF.

With respect to this clone: This sample includes further DNA sequences coding for the same CDR3. The J gene is TRBJ1-5, the V gene TRBV19; possible D gene TRBD1, 5 bases. With 11 bases removed from V and 4 bases from J, the gap between germline ends came to 12 bases. Germline CDR1 LNHDA, CDR2 SQIVND (reference sequence). CDR3 length: 12 residues. The CDR3 DNA reads TGTGCCTCCCGGGGGGTTAATCAGCCCCAGCATTTT. Its translation: CASRGVNQPQHF.

The rearrangement uses TRBV6-5 and TRBJ1-2; 8 bases agree with TRBD1. CDR1 is MNHEY, CDR2 SVGAGI, per germline. The CDR3 length is 14 residues. V trimming: 5 bases; J trimming: 8 bases; junction bases outside the gene matches: 10. CDR3 loop: CASSQGQEIVGYTF. The CDR3 region has the DNA TGTGCCAGCAGTCAGGGACAGGAGATAGTCGGCTACACCTTC.

With regard to this clone: The junction differs from germline at one of its ends, possibly a read error. The chain carries TRBV10-3 and TRBJ1-1; D is perhaps TRBD1 (6 bases). The CDR3 is 14 residues long. CDR1 and CDR2 from the germline V gene are ENHRY and SYGVKD. CDR3 sequence (DNA): TGTGCCATCAATGAGGACAGAGTGAACACTGAAGCTTTCTTT. This codes for CAINEDRVNTEAFF.

The chain uses TRBV7-9 and TRBJ2-1, with 12 bases that match TRBD2. The V and J ends lost 10 bases and 7 bases, in that order; junction bases with no gene match: 5. Germline assignment: CDR1 SEHNR and CDR2 FQNEAQ (reference sequence). CDR3 length equals 13 residues. The CDR3 sequence is CATLAGGWNEQFF. In DNA form, the CDR3 reads TGTGCCACCCTAGCGGGAGGGTGGAATGAGCAGTTCTTC.

V gene TRBV27 combines with J gene TRBJ2-2; D uncertain. The CDR3 is made up of 11 amino acids. Germline values: CDR1 MNHEY, CDR2 SMNVEV (reference sequence). Deletions cut 6 bases from V and 4 bases from J, with 3 bases between. This CDR3 is CASSLTGELFF. CDR3 bases: TGTGCCAGCAGCCTCACCGGGGAGCTGTTTTTT.

The chain carries TRBV5-1 and TRBJ2-1, with 7 bases identical to TRBD2. V lost 4 bases to trimming and J lost 4 bases; unmatched junction nucleotides: 8. The length of the CDR3 is 15 residues. CDR1 and CDR2 from the germline V gene are SGHRS and YFSETQ. CDR3 nucleotides: TGCGCCAGCAGCCCCTCGGGGGAGGGTTACAATGAGCAGTTCTTC. Protein product: CASSPSGEGYNEQFF.

On this clone itself: At one end the junction does not follow the germline gene, possibly because of a read error. The chain is built from TRBV7-9 and TRBJ1-3; 7 bases match TRBD1. CDR3 length: 17 amino acids. CDR1 and CDR2 from the germline V gene are SEHNR and FQNEAQ (reference sequence). Written as DNA, the CDR3 is TGTGCCAGCAGCTTAGTTTCTGTGACAGGGTCTGGAAACACCGTATATTTT. This sequence encodes CASSLVSVTGSGNTVYF.

The chain couples TRBV6-6 to TRBJ1-1; 8 nucleotides match TRBD1. CDR1 MNHNY and CDR2 SVGAGI come from the germline V gene (reference sequence). The CDR3 is 14 residues long. Trimming removed 6 bases from V and 3 bases from J; junction bases left unmatched: 6. As DNA, the CDR3 is TGTGCCAGCAGCGATCAGGGGGCACACACTGAAGCTTTCTTT. Amino acid sequence: CASSDQGAHTEAFF.

V is TRBV2 and J is TRBJ2-7; 8 bases fit TRBD1. The CDR3 is 11 amino acids. Germline V gene sequence: CDR1 SNHLY, CDR2 FYNNEI. With 8 bases clipped from V and 3 bases from J, the junction kept 0 bases outside the gene matches. CDR3 nucleotides: TGTGCCAGCGGACAGGGCTACGAGCAGTACTTC. Amino acid sequence: CASGQGYEQYF.

This chain uses TRBV10-1 with TRBJ2-2; D may be TRBD2 (5 bases). This CDR3 contains 13 residues. Germline values: CDR1 WNHNN, CDR2 SYGVQD (reference sequence). The V and J ends lost 11 bases and 3 bases respectively, with 13 bases between them. The CDR3 here is CASRSGYTGELFF. The CDR3 nucleotides read TGCGCCTCCAGATCGGGGTACACCGGGGAGCTGTTTTTT.

The gene calls are TRBV15 and TRBJ2-2; possibly TRBD1 for D (6 bases). The CDR3 runs to 15 residues. With 2 bases removed from V and 7 bases from J, the gap between germline ends came to 14 bases. In germline, CDR1 is LNHNV, CDR2 YYDKDF (reference sequence). CDR3 loop: CATSRLQGISGELFF. Written as DNA, the CDR3 is TGTGCCACCAGCAGATTACAGGGTATCAGCGGGGAGCTGTTTTTT.

The chain combines TRBV2 with TRBJ2-7, with 9 bases that match TRBD2. CDR3 length: 15 residues. Trimming removed 6 bases from V and 2 bases from J; junction bases left unmatched: 8. Germline lookup yields CDR1 SNHLY and CDR2 FYNNEI. CDR3 sequence reads: CASRPRTSAAYEQYF. The CDR3 DNA reads TGTGCCAGCAGACCGCGGACTAGCGCAGCCTACGAGCAGTACTTC. Full variable domain (outside the CDR3, taken from reference TRBV2 and TRBJ2-7): EPEVTQTPSHQVTQMGQEVILRCVPISNHLYFYWYRQILGQKVEFLVSFYNNEISEKSEIFDDQFSVERPDGSNFTLKIRSTKLEDSAMYFCASRPRTSAAYEQYFGPGTRLTVT.

This chain uses TRBV27 with TRBJ1-5; 9 nucleotides match TRBD1. With V trimmed by 4 bases and J by 7 bases, 8 bases remained unmatched. Germline V CDR1 and CDR2: MNHEY, SMNVEV (reference sequence). The CDR3 totals 15 residues. CDR3 protein: CASSWTGQGGQPQHF. DNA of the CDR3: TGTGCCAGCAGTTGGACGGGACAGGGAGGGCAGCCCCAGCATTTT.

The rearrangement uses TRBV7-2 and TRBJ2-7; TRBD2 matches 8 bases. The CDR3 has 14 residues. CDR1 and CDR2 from the germline V gene are SGHTA and FQGNSA. With 0 bases clipped from V and 4 bases from J, the junction kept 2 bases outside the gene matches. The CDR3, as DNA: TGTGCCAGCAGCTTAGCGGCTAGCGGGTACGAGCAGTACTTC. Residues: CASSLAASGYEQYF.

V and J are TRBV6-1 and TRBJ2-1, with D perhaps matching TRBD2 (5 bases). Germline loops: CDR1 MNHNS, CDR2 SASEGT. This CDR3 has 12 residues. V was pared by 5 bases and J by 9 bases, with 11 bases between. The chain's CDR3 is CASSSGKGEQFF. Here the CDR3 DNA reads TGTGCCAGCAGTTCCGGGAAAGGTGAGCAGTTCTTC.

The chain is built from TRBV6-5 and TRBJ1-5; possibly TRBD1 for D (6 bases). Looked up from germline, CDR1 is MNHEY and CDR2 is SVGAGI. The CDR3 totals 16 residues. V was cut by 4 bases and J by 2 bases, with 15 bases left in between. CDR3: CASSSHRDGGNQPQHF. CDR3 in DNA: TGTGCCAGCAGTTCGCACAGGGACGGAGGCAATCAGCCCCAGCATTTT.

This chain joins TRBV28 and TRBJ2-1; 11 bases map to TRBD2. Unmatched junction bases numbered 7, after V lost 6 bases and J lost 0 bases. The CDR3 is 17 residues long. Germline values: CDR1 MDHEN, CDR2 SYDVKM. CDR3 DNA: TGTGCCAGCAGCCCGGGACTAGCGGAGAGCTCCTACAATGAGCAGTTCTTC. Residues: CASSPGLAESSYNEQFF.

The chain combines TRBV19 with TRBJ2-2; D perhaps matches TRBD2 (5 bases). Between the trimmed V and J ends, which lost 6 bases and 4 bases, there was a span of 18 bases. Germline assignment: CDR1 LNHDA and CDR2 SQIVND (reference sequence). The CDR3 has 16 residues. The CDR3 loop reads CASSGGRGRSTGELFF. The CDR3 DNA reads TGTGCCAGTAGCGGCGGCCGAGGGAGAAGCACCGGGGAGCTGTTTTTT.

The chain is built from TRBV18 and TRBJ2-7; 10 bases map to TRBD1. Trimming took 4 bases from V and 7 from J; bases not matched to a gene: 10. The CDR3 has 15 residues. The V gene's germline CDR1 is KGHSH and CDR2 LQKENI. CDR3 DNA: TGTGCCAGCTCACAGCCGGGACAGGGGCCTCAGGAGCAGTACTTC. It is translated as CASSQPGQGPQEQYF.

This chain uses TRBV13 with TRBJ2-7, with D possibly matching TRBD2 (7 bases). This CDR3 is built from 14 residues. Between the trimmed V and J ends, which lost 6 bases and 6 bases, there was a span of 18 bases. Germline V lookup: CDR1 PRHDT, CDR2 FYEKMQ (reference sequence). The CDR3 bases are TGTGCCAGCAGGTACGGTTCGGGGGGCTTCGAGCAGTACTTC. It is translated as CASRYGSGGFEQYF.

The chain uses TRBV7-9 and TRBJ1-5; 10 bases are shared with TRBD1. This CDR3 spans 18 amino acids. V gave up 1 base and J gave up 0 bases; unmatched junction bases: 6. Germline lookup yields CDR1 SEHNR and CDR2 FQNEAQ (reference sequence). The CDR3 nucleotides are TGTGCCAGCAGCTTAGGACAGGGGGCTCCATATAGCAATCAGCCCCAGCATTTT. Residues: CASSLGQGAPYSNQPQHF.

CDR3 amino acids: CASSMRLYFITEAFF. DNA of the CDR3: TGTGCCAGCAGCATGAGACTCTACTTCATCACTGAAGCTTTCTTT. The chain has TRBV7-2 and TRBJ1-1; no definite D call. The germline gives CDR1 SGHTA, CDR2 FQGNSA. Trimming cost V 5 bases and J 4 bases, with 17 bases left between them. This CDR3 is 15 amino acids long. Full variable domain (remainder filled in from reference TRBV7-2 and TRBJ1-1): GAGVSQSPSNKVTEKGKDVELRCDPISGHTALYWYRQSLGQGLEFLIYFQGNSAPDKSGLPSDRFSAERTGGSVSTLTIQRTQQEDSAVYLCASSMRLYFITEAFFGQGTRLTVV.

The gene calls are TRBV2 and TRBJ1-5; TRBD1 agrees at 7 bases. V was pared by 6 bases and J by 7 bases, with 12 bases of the junction left unmatched. There are 15 residues in the CDR3. Germline loops: CDR1 SNHLY, CDR2 FYNNEI. CDR3 in DNA: TGTGCCAGCAGCCAACCGGGACAGATGGGGCAGCCCCAGCATTTT. Amino acids: CASSQPGQMGQPQHF.

As regards this clone: The same CDR3 arises from other DNA sequences in this sample as well. The V gene is TRBV14, the J gene TRBJ1-2; tentatively, D is TRBD1 (6 bases). V was cut by 4 bases and J by 2 bases, with 11 bases left in between. The CDR3 runs 14 residues. Looked up from germline, CDR1 is SGHDN and CDR2 is FVKESK. The CDR3 reads CASSRDISNYGYTF. CDR3 bases: TGTGCCAGCAGCCGGGACATCTCCAACTATGGCTACACCTTC.

This chain uses TRBV6-6 with TRBJ2-3; the match to TRBD1 covers 7 bases. Germline V gives CDR1 MNHNY, CDR2 SVGAGI (reference sequence). With 5 bases clipped from V and 6 bases from J, the junction kept 14 bases outside the gene matches. The CDR3 covers 16 residues. The CDR3 DNA reads as TGTGCCAGCAGTGGGATCGAGACAGGGTTTTTTGATACGCAGTATTTT. It codes for CASSGIETGFFDTQYF.

The rearrangement joins TRBV25-1 to TRBJ1-4; D is ambiguous. V lost 3 bases and J lost 5, with 10 bases in between. CDR1 and CDR2 (germline): MGHDK, SYGVNS. The CDR3 is 14 residues long. CDR3 loop: CASSEGGPNEKLFF. DNA of the CDR3: TGTGCCAGCAGTGAGGGAGGTCCGAATGAAAAACTGTTTTTT.